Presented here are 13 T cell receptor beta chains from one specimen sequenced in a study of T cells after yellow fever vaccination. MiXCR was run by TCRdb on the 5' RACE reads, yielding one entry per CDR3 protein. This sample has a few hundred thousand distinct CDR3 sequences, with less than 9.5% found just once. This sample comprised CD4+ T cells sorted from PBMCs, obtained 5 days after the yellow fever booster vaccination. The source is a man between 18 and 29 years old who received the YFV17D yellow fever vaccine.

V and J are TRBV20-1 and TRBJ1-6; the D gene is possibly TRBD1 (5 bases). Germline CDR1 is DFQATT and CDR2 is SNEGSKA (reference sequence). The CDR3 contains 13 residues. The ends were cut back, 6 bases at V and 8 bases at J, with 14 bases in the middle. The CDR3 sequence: CSALPGGDSPLHF. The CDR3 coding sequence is TGCAGTGCCCTGCCGGGGGGTGATTCACCCCTCCACTTT.

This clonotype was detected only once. As DNA, the CDR3 is TGTGCCAGCAGCCCTCGGACAGATCCTTATGGCTACACCTTC. Translated: CASSPRTDPYGYTF. V is TRBV7-2 and J is TRBJ1-2, with a possible D match to TRBD1 (6 bases). Trimming cost V 5 bases and J 5 bases, with 15 bases left between them. This CDR3 is 14 amino acids long. From germline, CDR1 is SGHTA and CDR2 FQGNSA.

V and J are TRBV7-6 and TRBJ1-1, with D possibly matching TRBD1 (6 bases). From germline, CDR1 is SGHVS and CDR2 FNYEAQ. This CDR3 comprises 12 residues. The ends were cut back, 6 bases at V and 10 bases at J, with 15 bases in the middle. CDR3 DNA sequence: TGTGCCAGCAGTTTGGGGGGGGCTATAGCTTTCTTT. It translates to CASSLGGAIAFF.

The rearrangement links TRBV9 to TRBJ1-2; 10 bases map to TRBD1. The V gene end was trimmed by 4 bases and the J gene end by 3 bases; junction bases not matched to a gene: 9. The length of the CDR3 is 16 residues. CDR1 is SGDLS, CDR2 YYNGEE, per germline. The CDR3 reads CASSRARTGGYYGYTF. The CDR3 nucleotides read TGTGCCAGCAGCCGAGCCCGGACAGGGGGGTACTATGGCTACACCTTC.

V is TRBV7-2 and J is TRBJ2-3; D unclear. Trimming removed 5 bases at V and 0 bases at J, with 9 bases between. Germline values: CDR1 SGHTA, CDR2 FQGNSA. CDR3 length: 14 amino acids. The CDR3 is CASSPDGSTDTQYF. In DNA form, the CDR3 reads TGTGCCAGCAGCCCTGACGGGAGCACAGATACGCAGTATTTT.

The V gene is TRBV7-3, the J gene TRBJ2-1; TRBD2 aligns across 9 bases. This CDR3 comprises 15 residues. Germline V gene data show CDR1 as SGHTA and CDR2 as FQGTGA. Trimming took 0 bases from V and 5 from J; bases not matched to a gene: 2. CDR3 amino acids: CASSLTSGGNNEQFF. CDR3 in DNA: TGTGCCAGCAGCTTAACTAGCGGGGGAAACAATGAGCAGTTCTTC.

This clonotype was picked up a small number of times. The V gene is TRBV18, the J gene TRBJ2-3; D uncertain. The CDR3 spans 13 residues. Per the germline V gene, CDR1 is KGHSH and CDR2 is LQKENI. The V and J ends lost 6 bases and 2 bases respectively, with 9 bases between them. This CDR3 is CASSTLDTDTQYF. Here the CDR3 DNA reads TGTGCCAGCTCTACTCTAGACACAGATACGCAGTATTTT.

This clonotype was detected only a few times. This CDR3 is CSARDRGTTSYEQYV. In DNA form, the CDR3 reads TGCAGTGCTAGAGATAGGGGGACAACTTCCTACGAGCAGTACGTC. This rearrangement joins TRBV20-1 to TRBJ2-7; D perhaps matches TRBD1 (6 bases). V gave up 0 bases and J gave up 1 base, with 13 bases separating them. The CDR3 is 15 amino acids. Germline-derived CDR1 and CDR2 are DFQATT and SNEGSKA (reference sequence).

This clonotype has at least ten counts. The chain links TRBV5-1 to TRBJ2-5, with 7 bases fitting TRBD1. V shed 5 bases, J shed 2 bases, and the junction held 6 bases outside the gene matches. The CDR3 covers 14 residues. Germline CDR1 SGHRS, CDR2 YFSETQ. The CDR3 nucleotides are TGCGCCAGCAGAGATAGGGGGCTTCAAGAGACCCAGTACTTC. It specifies CASRDRGLQETQYF.

CDR3 in amino acids: CASSLIGSRAPEQFF. For the CDR3, the DNA is TGTGCCAGCAGCTTAATTGGGTCGAGGGCCCCAGAGCAGTTCTTC. This chain links TRBV7-3 with TRBJ2-1, with a possible D match to TRBD2 (5 bases). V was pared by 1 base and J by 10 bases, with 17 bases between. CDR1 and CDR2 from the germline V gene are SGHTA and FQGTGA. This CDR3 spans 15 amino acids.

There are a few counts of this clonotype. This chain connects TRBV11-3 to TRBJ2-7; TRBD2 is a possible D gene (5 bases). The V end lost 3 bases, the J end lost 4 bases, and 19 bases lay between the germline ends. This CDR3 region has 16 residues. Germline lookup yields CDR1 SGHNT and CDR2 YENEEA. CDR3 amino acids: CASSFRTYTIQYEQYV. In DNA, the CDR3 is TGTGCCAGCAGCTTCCGGACTTACACAATTCAATACGAGCAGTACGTC.

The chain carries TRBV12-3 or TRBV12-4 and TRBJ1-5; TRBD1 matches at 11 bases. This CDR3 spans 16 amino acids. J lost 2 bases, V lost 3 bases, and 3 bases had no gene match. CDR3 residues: CASSLGQGVGNQPQHF. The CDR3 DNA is TGTGCCAGCAGTTTGGGACAGGGGGTTGGCAATCAGCCCCAGCATTTT.

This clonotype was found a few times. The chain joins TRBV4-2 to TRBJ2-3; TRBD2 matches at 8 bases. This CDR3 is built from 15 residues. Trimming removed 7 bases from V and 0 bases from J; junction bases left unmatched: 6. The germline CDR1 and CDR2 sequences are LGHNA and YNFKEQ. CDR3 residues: CASTLGGGSTDTQYF. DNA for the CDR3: TGTGCCAGCACCCTCGGGGGGGGGAGCACAGATACGCAGTATTTT.